One and the same sample provided the 4 T cell receptor beta chains below, sequenced in a study of cytomegalovirus exposure and HLA in healthy donors. The table came from immunoSEQ multiplex PCR; TCRdb's copy has only in-frame clones and leaves some out. The sample has 140,000 or so clones; 80% to 90% are singletons. The sample taken for sequencing was PBMCs. These receptors all come from a woman under 30 in good health and CMV-seropositive.

This clone was seen just once. This chain connects TRBV5-4 to TRBJ1-2, with 7 bases aligning to TRBD1. This CDR3 is built from 14 residues. Germline loops: CDR1 SGHNT, CDR2 YYREEE (reference sequence). The trim removed 7 bases at V and 5 bases at J, leaving 11 bases unmatched. The CDR3 is CASGVQQGLYGYTF. CDR3 DNA: TGTGCCAGCGGAGTACAACAGGGGCTTTATGGCTACACCTTC. The full variable domain, with the rest looked up from reference TRBV5-4 and TRBJ1-2, is ETGVTQSPTHLIKTRGQQVTLRCSSQSGHNTVSWYQQALGQGPQFIFQYYREEENGRGNFPPRFSGLQFPNYSSELNVNALELDDSALYLCASGVQQGLYGYTFGSGTRLTVV.

The chain links TRBV7-2 to TRBJ2-3; D might be TRBD1 (6 bases). CDR3 length equals 16 residues. Germline V gene data show CDR1 as SGHTA and CDR2 as FQGNSA. V was trimmed by 2 bases and J by 0 bases, leaving 12 bases between them. The CDR3 bases are TGTGCCAGCAGCTTACCCAGGGGAGATAGCACAGATACGCAGTATTTT. Its translation: CASSLPRGDSTDTQYF. Full variable domain (outside the CDR3, taken from reference TRBV7-2 and TRBJ2-3): GAGVSQSPSNKVTEKGKDVELRCDPISGHTALYWYRQSLGQGLEFLIYFQGNSAPDKSGLPSDRFSAERTGGSVSTLTIQRTQQEDSAVYLCASSLPRGDSTDTQYFGPGTRLTVL.

The V gene is TRBV15, the J gene TRBJ2-7, with TRBD2 matching over 7 bases. Germline V gene lookup returns CDR1 LNHNV and CDR2 YYDKDF (reference sequence). The CDR3 sequence is 14 residues long. Unmatched junction bases numbered 12, after V lost 4 bases and J lost 9 bases. CDR3 protein: CATSNGGLISSQYF. The DNA of the CDR3 is TGTGCCACCAGCAACGGGGGGTTGATTTCCTCGCAGTACTTC.

The chain joins TRBV27 to TRBJ1-5; D gene ambiguous. The CDR3 runs 15 residues. Between the trimmed V and J ends, which lost 2 bases and 0 bases, there was a span of 8 bases. Germline assignment: CDR1 MNHEY and CDR2 SMNVEV (reference sequence). The CDR3 sequence is CASSLNSDSNQPQHF. CDR3 DNA: TGTGCCAGCAGTTTAAACAGTGATAGCAATCAGCCCCAGCATTTT.